This T cell receptor (beta chain) was documented in a study of cytomegalovirus exposure and HLA in healthy donors. About the research overall: Genetic ancestry analysis placed about 76% of the 300 to 500 donors that were genotyped in the Caucasian-associated cluster.

This clone was observed once. What it binds is not known. In the PCR, 60 Vbeta and 13 Jbeta primers were used. Generated by immunoSEQ multiplex PCR, the TCRdb table keeps only in-frame clones and is missing some. Of more than 200,000 clones in the sample, around 80% were seen once. Germline V gene sequence: CDR1 LNHDA, CDR2 SQIVND (reference sequence). This CDR3 contains 14 residues. The J segment lost 5 bases and the V segment lost 6 bases, leaving 8 bases of the junction unmatched. Study-level findings and limits: An apparent linkage of common viral pathogens to several of the most significant clusters emerged in a later analysis. Presence/absence analyses rested on an assumption that sequencing depth was roughly uniform across donors.

This chain connects TRBV19 to TRBJ2-7; 9 bases align to TRBD2. The source of this sequence is a middle-aged man in good health and CMV-seropositive. The sample taken for sequencing was PBMCs. CDR3 nucleotide sequence: TGTGCCAGTAGCCATAGCGGGAGATTACACGAGCAGTACTTC. It codes for CASSHSGRLHEQYF.